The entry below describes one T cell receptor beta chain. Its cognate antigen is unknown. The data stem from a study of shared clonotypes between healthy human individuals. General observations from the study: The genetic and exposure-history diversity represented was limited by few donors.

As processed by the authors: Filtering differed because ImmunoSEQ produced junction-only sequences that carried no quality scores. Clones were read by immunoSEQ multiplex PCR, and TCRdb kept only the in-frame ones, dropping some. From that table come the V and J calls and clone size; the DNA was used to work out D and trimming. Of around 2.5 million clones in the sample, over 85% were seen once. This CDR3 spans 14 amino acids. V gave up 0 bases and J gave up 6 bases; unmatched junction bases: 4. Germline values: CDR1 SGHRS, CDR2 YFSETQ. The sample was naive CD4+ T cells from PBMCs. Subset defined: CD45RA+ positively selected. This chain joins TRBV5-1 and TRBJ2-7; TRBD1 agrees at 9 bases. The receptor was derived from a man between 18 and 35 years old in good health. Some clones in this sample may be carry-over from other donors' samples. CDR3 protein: CASSLGDRVPEQYF. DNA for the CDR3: TGCGCCAGCAGCTTGGGGGACAGGGTCCCCGAGCAGTACTTC.